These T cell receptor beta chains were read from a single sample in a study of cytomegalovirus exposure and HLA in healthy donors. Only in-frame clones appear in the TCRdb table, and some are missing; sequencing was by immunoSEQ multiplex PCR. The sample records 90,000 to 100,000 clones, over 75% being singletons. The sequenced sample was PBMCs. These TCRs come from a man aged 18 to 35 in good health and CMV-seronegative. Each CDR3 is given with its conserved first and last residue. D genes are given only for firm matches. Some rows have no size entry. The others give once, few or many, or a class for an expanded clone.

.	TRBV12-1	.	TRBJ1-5	CASSFCSLGYQPQHF	TGTGCCAGCAGCTTTTGCTCCCTGGGCTATCAGCCCCAGCATTTT
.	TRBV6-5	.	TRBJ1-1	CASSHKWGAEAFF	TGTGCCAGCAGTCACAAGTGGGGGGCTGAAGCTTTCTTT
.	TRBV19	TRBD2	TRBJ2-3	CASSIRGGGATDTQYF	TGTGCCAGTAGTATACGGGGCGGGGGAGCCACAGATACGCAGTATTTT
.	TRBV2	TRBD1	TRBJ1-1	CASSGGQGLTEAFF	TGTGCCAGCAGTGGAGGACAGGGGTTGACTGAAGCTTTCTTT
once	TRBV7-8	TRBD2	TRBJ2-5	CASSSVTSGGQETQYF	TGTGCCAGCAGCTCCGTGACTAGCGGGGGGCAAGAGACCCAGTACTTC
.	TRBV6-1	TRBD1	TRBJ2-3	CASSEEAGGTDTQYF	TGTGCCAGCAGTGAAGAGGCAGGGGGAACAGATACGCAGTATTTT
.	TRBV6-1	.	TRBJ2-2	CASSDLPGANTGELFF	TGTGCCAGCAGTGACCTTCCGGGGGCGAACACCGGGGAGCTGTTTTTT
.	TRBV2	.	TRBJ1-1	CASTVHENTEAFF	TGTGCCAGCACTGTACATGAGAACACTGAAGCTTTCTTT
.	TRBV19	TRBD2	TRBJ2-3	CASSGTSGVTDTQYF	TGTGCCAGTTCAGGGACTAGCGGGGTCACAGATACGCAGTATTTT
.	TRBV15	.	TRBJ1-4	CATSFQGTTNEKLFF	TGTGCCACCAGCTTTCAGGGAACAACTAATGAAAAACTGTTTTTT
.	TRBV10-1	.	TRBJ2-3	CASSEGPRNTQYF	TGCGCCAGCAGTGAGGGCCCCCGCAATACGCAGTATTTT
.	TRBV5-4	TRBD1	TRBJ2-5	CASSSTGQGETQYF	TGTGCCAGCAGCTCGACAGGGCAAGGAGAGACCCAGTACTTC
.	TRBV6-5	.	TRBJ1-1	CASRPGGRNTEAFF	TGTGCCAGCAGGCCCGGCGGGCGGAACACTGAAGCTTTCTTT
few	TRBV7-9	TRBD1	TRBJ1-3	CASSSSGTGILSSGNTIYF	TGTGCCAGCAGCTCGTCCGGGACAGGGATTCTCAGCTCTGGAAACACCATATATTTT
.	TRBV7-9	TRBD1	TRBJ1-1	CASSLGQGARTEAFF	TGTGCCAGCAGCTTAGGACAGGGGGCGCGTACTGAAGCTTTCTTT
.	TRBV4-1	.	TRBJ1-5	CASSQVLRGMSNQPQHF	TGCGCCAGCAGCCAAGTCTTGAGGGGGATGAGCAATCAGCCCCAGCATTTT
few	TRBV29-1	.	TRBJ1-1	CSVGETEAFF	TGCAGCGTTGGGGAGACTGAAGCTTTCTTT
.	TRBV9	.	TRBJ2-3	CASSSPRADTQYF	TGTGCCAGCAGCTCGCCACGGGCAGATACGCAGTATTTT
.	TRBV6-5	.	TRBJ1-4	CASRGGVLPNEKLFF	TGTGCCAGCAGGGGAGGGGTTCTTCCTAATGAAAAACTGTTTTTT
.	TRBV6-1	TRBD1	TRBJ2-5	CASSHRTGWETQYF	TGTGCCAGCAGCCACCGGACAGGATGGGAGACCCAGTACTTC
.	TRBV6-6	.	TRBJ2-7	CASSYIGNEQYF	TGTGCCAGCAGTTATATCGGGAACGAGCAGTACTTC
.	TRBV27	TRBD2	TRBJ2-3	CASSQFSGGAPDTQYF	TGTGCCAGCAGCCAATTTAGCGGGGGGGCCCCAGATACGCAGTATTTT
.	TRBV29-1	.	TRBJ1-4	CSVGQGRNEKLFF	TGCAGCGTTGGGCAGGGAAGAAATGAAAAACTGTTTTTT
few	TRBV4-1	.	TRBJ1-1	CASSQGYQAMNTEAFF	TGCGCCAGCAGCCAAGGGTACCAGGCGATGAACACTGAAGCTTTCTTT
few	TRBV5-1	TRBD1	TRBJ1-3	CASSPWDSGSGNTIYF	TGCGCCAGCAGCCCCTGGGACAGCGGCTCTGGAAACACCATATATTTT
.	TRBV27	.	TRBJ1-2	CASSLSQGSGYTF	TGTGCCAGCAGTTTGTCTCAGGGTAGTGGCTACACCTTC
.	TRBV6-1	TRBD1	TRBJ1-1	CASSEHTGGGTEAFF	TGTGCCAGCAGTGAACACACAGGGGGCGGGACTGAAGCTTTCTTT
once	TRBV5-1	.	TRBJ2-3	CASGIADPSTDTQYF	TGCGCCAGCGGGATAGCGGACCCTAGCACAGATACGCAGTATTTT
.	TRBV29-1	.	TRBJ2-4	CSVTQVRLAKNIQYF	TGCAGCGTCACACAGGTCAGGCTAGCCAAAAACATTCAGTACTTC
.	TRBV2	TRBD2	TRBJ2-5	CATGLAKETQYF	TGTGCCACGGGACTAGCGAAAGAGACCCAGTACTTC
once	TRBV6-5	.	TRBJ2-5	CASSYSFYPQETQYF	TGTGCCAGCAGTTACTCGTTCTACCCACAAGAGACCCAGTACTTC
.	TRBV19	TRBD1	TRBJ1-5	CASTTGQGNQPQHF	TGTGCCAGTACCACAGGACAGGGTAATCAGCCCCAGCATTTT
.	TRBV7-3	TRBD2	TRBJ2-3	CASSLGLASDTQYF	TGTGCCAGCAGCTTGGGACTAGCGTCAGATACGCAGTATTTT
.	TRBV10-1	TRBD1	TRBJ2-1	CASSPGQGTYNEQFF	TGCGCCAGCAGCCCGGGACAGGGTACCTACAATGAGCAGTTCTTC
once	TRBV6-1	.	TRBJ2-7	CASSLYEQYF	TGTGCCAGTTCCCTCTACGAGCAGTACTTC
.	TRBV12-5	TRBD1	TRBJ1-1	CASGLVRMQGAEQAFF	TGTGCTAGTGGTTTGGTACGAATGCAGGGGGCAGAGCAGGCTTTCTTT
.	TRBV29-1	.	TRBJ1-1	CSVRSLDTEAFF	TGCAGCGTCCGGAGCCTGGACACTGAAGCTTTCTTT
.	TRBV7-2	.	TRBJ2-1	CASSLAGAGDNEQFF	TGTGCCAGCAGCTTAGCGGGGGCCGGGGACAATGAGCAGTTCTTC
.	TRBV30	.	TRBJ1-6	CAWSVVGSSYNSPLHF	TGTGCCTGGAGTGTAGTCGGGAGCTCCTATAATTCACCCCTCCACTTT
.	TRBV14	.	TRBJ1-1	CASSQEVLGAIPEAFF	TGTGCCAGCAGCCAAGAAGTATTAGGGGCGATCCCTGAAGCTTTCTTT
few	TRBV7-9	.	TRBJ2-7	CASSFRGARNEQYF	TGTGCCAGCAGCTTTAGAGGCGCCCGGAACGAGCAGTACTTC
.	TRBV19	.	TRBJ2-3	CASSGWGPSTDTQYF	TGTGCCAGTAGTGGTTGGGGGCCGAGCACAGATACGCAGTATTTT
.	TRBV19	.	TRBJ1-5	CASSITGSNQPQHF	TGTGCCAGTAGTATCACGGGTAGCAATCAGCCCCAGCATTTT
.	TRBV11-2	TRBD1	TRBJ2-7	CASSFARTGPLTYEQYF	TGTGCCAGCAGCTTTGCCCGGACAGGCCCTTTAACCTACGAGCAGTACTTC
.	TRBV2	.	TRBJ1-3	CDSKEASGNTIYF	TGTGACAGCAAAGAGGCATCCGGAAACACCATATATTTT
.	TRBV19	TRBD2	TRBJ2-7	CARKRSSGDIEQYF	TGTGCCAGAAAAAGGTCTAGCGGGGACATCGAGCAGTACTTC
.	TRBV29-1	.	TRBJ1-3	CSVEEVGQIAGNTIYF	TGCAGCGTTGAAGAGGTCGGACAAATCGCTGGAAACACCATATATTTT
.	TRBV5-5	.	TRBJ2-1	CASSSPRSFTNEQFF	TGTGCCAGCAGCTCGCCGCGGTCTTTCACCAATGAGCAGTTCTTC
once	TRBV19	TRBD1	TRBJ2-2	CASSTPGQGYTGELFF	TGTGCCAGTAGTACCCCGGGACAGGGGTACACCGGGGAGCTGTTTTTT
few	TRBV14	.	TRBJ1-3	CASSQQDTIYF	TGTGCCAGCAGCCAACAGGACACCATATATTTT